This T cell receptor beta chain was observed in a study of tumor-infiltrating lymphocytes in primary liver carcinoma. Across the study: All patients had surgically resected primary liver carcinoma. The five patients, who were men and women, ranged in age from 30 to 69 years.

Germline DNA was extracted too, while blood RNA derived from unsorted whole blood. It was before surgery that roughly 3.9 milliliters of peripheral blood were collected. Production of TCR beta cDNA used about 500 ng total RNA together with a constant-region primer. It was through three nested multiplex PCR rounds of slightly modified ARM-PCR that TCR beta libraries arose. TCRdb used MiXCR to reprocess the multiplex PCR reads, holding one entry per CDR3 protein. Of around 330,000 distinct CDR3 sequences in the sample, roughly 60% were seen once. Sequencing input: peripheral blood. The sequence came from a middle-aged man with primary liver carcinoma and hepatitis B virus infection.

The DNA of the CDR3 is TGTGCCAGCAGTGCTGTACGGGACAGTCGCTACGAGCAGTACTTC. It yields the protein CASSAVRDSRYEQYF. The genes are TRBV6-1 and TRBJ2-7; 7 bases line up with TRBD1. V lost 4 bases, J lost 3 bases, and 9 bases stayed unmatched. The CDR3 loop spans 15 amino acids. Germline CDR1 MNHNS, CDR2 SASEGT.